This TCR beta chain was documented in a study of blood T cell repertoires in COVID-19 (dated by TCRdb to the early 2020s). About the investigation overall: Samples covering the acute and convalescent phases of COVID-19 were provided by collaborators in the United States, Italy and Spain. Deeply sampled blood TCRbeta repertoires from subjects exposed to, actively infected with, or recovered from COVID-19 were included in the dataset. The material from the prospective study consisted of cDNA or gDNA derived from T cells, B-cell-depleted T cells, or PBMCs. The samples were drawn from the first 160 participants of the ongoing ImmuneRACE study and from some 1,300 subjects provided by 6 global collaborators. A freely available public database, intended as a resource for researchers studying the immune response to SARS-CoV-2, is where the repertoires were released. Sample metadata almost always included a de-identified subject ID, COVID-19 status, age in years and sex. HLA class I and class II types, where available, came from metadata supplied by the sample provider rather than from assay-based typing.

The immunoSEQ Assay, a bias-controlled multiplex PCR, was used to amplify TCRbeta CDR3 regions from genomic DNA. Per the original workflow: The number of nucleated cells in each sample was estimated from the amplification of reference gene primers within the assay. To quantify the absolute abundance of each unique TCRbeta CDR3 rearrangement, sequence reads were collapsed and filtered. Productive Simpson clonality was computed per sample as the square root of Simpson's diversity index over productive rearrangements. TCRdb carries this immuneACCESS record with in-frame sequences only. Its versions omit some clonotypes, under half of them owing to an unresolved V gene in the studies checked, with the rest unexplained. Clone size and the V and J calls come from that table; the DNA yielded D and trimming. In all, the sample holds 280,000 or so clones, and 85% to 90% of those were seen once. The ten top clones hold less than 3.5% of the sample.

Comment on this clone: Its specific antigen is unknown. Within one base of it there is no much larger clone, and no base qualities were kept.

There are 17 amino acids in the CDR3, from cysteine to phenylalanine inclusive. Only the CDR3 region is kept as DNA, spanning 51 bases read in frame from base 1. Trimming at the junction amounts to 2 bases on V and 5 bases on J, and the germline ends lie 21 bases apart. Via the germline V gene, CDR1 is SGHVS and CDR2 FQNEAQ. Here is what the overall study found, with its caveats: Clinical and demographic metadata were provided uncurated, with the amount varying by source and participant.

In the prospective study, participants were roughly 18 to 90 years old, resided in under 30 geographic areas of the United States, and were enrolled through a virtual design. In the prospective study, cohorts were assigned on the basis of participant-reported clinical history obtained from a screening survey and a study questionnaire. A participant counted as exposed if, within 2 weeks of entering the study, that participant had been in contact with someone who had a PCR-confirmed or clinician-diagnosed COVID-19 case. In the prospective study, mobile phlebotomists collected whole blood, serum and a nasopharyngeal or oropharyngeal swab from each participant. Prospective study participants could optionally give additional blood draws and questionnaires over a roughly two-month period. Prospective study blood samples were shipped either frozen or at room temperature before DNA extraction.

This TCR derives from a woman aged 45 to 65 who had been exposed to COVID-19. Sequences were obtained from PBMCs or T cells enriched from blood (not recorded which). Rearrangement joined TRBV7-8 to TRBJ2-5; the D gene is perhaps TRBD2, from 6 matching bases. The CDR3 protein sequence reads: CASSLFSGEWSGETQYF. The sequenced DNA is TGTGCCAGCAGCTTATTCTCGGGGGAGTGGAGTGGGGAGACCCAGTACTTC.